The clone carrying this TCR beta chain was seen many times. As yet, its antigen is unknown. These data originate in a study of regulatory T cells in long-lasting Graves disease. General observations from the study: Persistent Graves' patients had lower TCR diversity than newly diagnosed ones.

Combining iRepertoire HTBI primers with Arm-PCR of CDR3 regions, the authors built TCR beta libraries. MiXCR, applied by TCRdb to the multiplex PCR reads, yields one record per CDR3 protein. The sample lists about 470,000 distinct CDR3 sequences, more than 12% seen once, with approximately 15% in the top ten. Documented time point: newly diagnosed GD, antithyroid drugs for less than 3 months. Construction of the TCR library relied on RNA isolated from PBMCs. Graves' disease diagnoses followed American Thyroid Association guidelines. Germline V gene sequence: CDR1 MNHEY, CDR2 SMNVEV (reference sequence). The V segment lost 1 base and the J segment 6 bases; nucleotides outside the gene matches: 6. CDR3 size: 16 residues. These same data were also listed under a study on T cells in Graves' hyperthyroidism and ophthalmopathy. According to that study: Carried out on the TCR CDR3, a first-round RT-PCR used the HTBI primer set. The model foresaw ophthalmopathy a median around seven months prior to onset.

This TCR came from a woman in her twenties or thirties with Graves disease. The sample was peripheral blood mononuclear cells (PBMCs), taken at new diagnosis, from a patient treated with antithyroid drugs. The chain couples TRBV27 to TRBJ2-1, with 10 bases lining up with TRBD2. The CDR3 protein is CASSLLGSGRLNEQFF. In nucleotides, the CDR3 is TGTGCCAGCAGTTTATTAGGTAGCGGGAGGCTCAATGAGCAGTTCTTC.